Listed below are T cell receptor beta chains from one sample, sequenced in a study of blood T cell repertoires in COVID-19. Method: immunoSEQ multiplex PCR; TCRdb's copy keeps in-frame clones and lacks some. The sample has roughly 300,000 clones; roughly 85% are singletons. Sequenced sample: peripheral blood. These TCRs come from a woman aged 45-60 years who had recovered from COVID-19. Both conserved end residues are part of each CDR3. The order of the fields is V gene, CDR3 length, D gene, J gene, CDR3 DNA, CDR3 protein. The D gene is left open where the match is weak.

v_gene: TRBV19; len: 16; d_gene: TRBD1; j_gene: TRBJ2-1; CDR3nt: TGTGCCAGTAGTACAGCCTCGGGACAGGGCTACAATGAGCAGTTCTTC; CDR3aa: CASSTASGQGYNEQFF
v_gene: TRBV5-1; len: 16; d_gene: -; j_gene: TRBJ1-2; CDR3nt: TGCGCCAGCAGCTTGGCCGTCCTACAGGGTGCCTATGGCTACACCTTC; CDR3aa: CASSLAVLQGAYGYTF
v_gene: TRBV7-9; len: 13; d_gene: -; j_gene: TRBJ2-2; CDR3nt: TGTGCCAGCAGAGCTCCGGGGGCCGGGGAGCTGTTTTTT; CDR3aa: CASRAPGAGELFF
v_gene: TRBV7-2; len: 17; d_gene: -; j_gene: TRBJ2-7; CDR3nt: TGTGCCAGCGAGCCGGGACAAGGGATATCCGGGGCCTACGAGCAGTACTTC; CDR3aa: CASEPGQGISGAYEQYF
v_gene: TRBV3-1/TRBV3-2; len: 16; d_gene: TRBD2; j_gene: TRBJ2-1; CDR3nt: TGTGCCAGCAGCCCCACTAGCGGGAGAAGGTGGAATGAGCAGTTCTTC; CDR3aa: CASSPTSGRRWNEQFF
v_gene: TRBV7-2; len: 16; d_gene: TRBD1; j_gene: TRBJ1-2; CDR3nt: TGTGCCAGCAGCCTAGCCGGGACAGTTGTTGGCTATGGCTACACCTTC; CDR3aa: CASSLAGTVVGYGYTF
v_gene: TRBV3-1/TRBV3-2; len: 15; d_gene: TRBD2; j_gene: TRBJ2-1; CDR3nt: TGTGCCAGCAGCCCATATTTAGCGGGGTACAATGAGCAGTTCTTC; CDR3aa: CASSPYLAGYNEQFF
v_gene: TRBV6-5; len: 13; d_gene: TRBD1; j_gene: TRBJ1-1; CDR3nt: TGTGCCAGCAGACCAACAGGGGTCACTGAAGCTTTCTTT; CDR3aa: CASRPTGVTEAFF
v_gene: TRBV9; len: 14; d_gene: -; j_gene: TRBJ2-2; CDR3nt: TGTGCCAGCAGCGCCGGACTTTCTACCGGGGAGCTGTTTTTT; CDR3aa: CASSAGLSTGELFF
v_gene: TRBV25-1; len: 13; d_gene: -; j_gene: TRBJ2-2; CDR3nt: TGTGCCAGCAGGACCAGGGCCACCGGGGAGCTGTTTTTT; CDR3aa: CASRTRATGELFF
v_gene: TRBV27; len: 13; d_gene: -; j_gene: TRBJ1-2; CDR3nt: TGTGCCAGCAGCTTCAGGGGAAACTATGGCTACACCTTC; CDR3aa: CASSFRGNYGYTF